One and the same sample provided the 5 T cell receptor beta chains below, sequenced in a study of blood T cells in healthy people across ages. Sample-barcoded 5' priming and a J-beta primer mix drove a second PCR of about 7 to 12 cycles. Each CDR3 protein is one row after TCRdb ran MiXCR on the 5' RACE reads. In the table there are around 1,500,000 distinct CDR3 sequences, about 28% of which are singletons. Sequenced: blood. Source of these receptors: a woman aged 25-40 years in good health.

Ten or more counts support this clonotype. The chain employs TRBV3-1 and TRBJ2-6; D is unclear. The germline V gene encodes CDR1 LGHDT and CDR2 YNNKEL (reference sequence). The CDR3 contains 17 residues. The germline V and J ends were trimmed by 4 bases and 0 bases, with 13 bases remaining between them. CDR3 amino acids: CASSRRHVASGANVLTF. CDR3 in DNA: TGTGCCAGCAGCCGTCGGCACGTTGCCTCTGGGGCCAACGTCCTGACTTTC.

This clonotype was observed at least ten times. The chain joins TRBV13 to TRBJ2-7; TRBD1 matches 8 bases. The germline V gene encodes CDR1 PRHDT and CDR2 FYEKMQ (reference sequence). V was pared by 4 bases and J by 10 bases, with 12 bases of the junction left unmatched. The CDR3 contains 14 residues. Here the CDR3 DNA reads TGTGCCAGCAGCTCACGGACAGGGCTCTATGAACAGTACTTC. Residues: CASSSRTGLYEQYF.

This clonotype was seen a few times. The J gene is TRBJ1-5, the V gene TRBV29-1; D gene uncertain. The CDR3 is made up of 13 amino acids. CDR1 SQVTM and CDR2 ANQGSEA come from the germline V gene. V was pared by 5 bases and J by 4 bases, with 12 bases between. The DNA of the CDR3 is TGCAGCGTTCTGGTCGCGGGGAATCAGCCCCAGCATTTT. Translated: CSVLVAGNQPQHF.

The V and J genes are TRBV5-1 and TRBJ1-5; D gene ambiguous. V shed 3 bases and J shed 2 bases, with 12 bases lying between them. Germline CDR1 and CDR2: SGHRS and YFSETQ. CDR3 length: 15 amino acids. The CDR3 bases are TGCGCCAGCAGCTCGGACCTTAGTGGCAATCAGCCCCAGCATTTT. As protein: CASSSDLSGNQPQHF.

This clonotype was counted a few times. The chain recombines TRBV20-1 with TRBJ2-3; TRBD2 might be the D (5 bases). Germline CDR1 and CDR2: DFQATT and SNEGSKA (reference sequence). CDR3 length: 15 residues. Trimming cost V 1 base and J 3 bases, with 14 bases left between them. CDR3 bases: TGCAGTGCTAGAGGTCCGGGAATAGGAACAGATACGCAGTATTTT. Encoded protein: CSARGPGIGTDTQYF.